The entry below describes one TCR beta chain. Which antigen it targets is not known. It has no much larger one-base neighbor in the sample; base qualities were not kept. This specimen comes from a study of shared clonotypes between healthy human individuals (dated by TCRdb to 2018 to 2021). About the full investigation: Two women and a few men aged 18 to 49 years were included in the cohort. Blood TCR repertoires of roughly 5 healthy adults were deeply sequenced to estimate repertoire size and the extent of clonotype sharing between individuals. Leukapheresis yielded between about 0.85 and 10 billion PBMCs per donor. Different laboratories and diverse techniques were used to prepare libraries and sequence TCR repertoires, to increase sequencing depth and limit assay-specific biases. For each donor, CD4 naive and CD4 memory were each run on three plates, CD8 naive on two plates, and CD8 memory on one plate. Broader findings and caveats from the paper: Pairwise subsampling led to the expectation that sequencing depth would affect the degree of clonotype sharing among donors. Incomplete sequencing was indicated by rarefaction of sorted-subset datasets, despite the large sequencing depth. Estimated clonotype richness was generally larger for naive than for memory subsets. Because the study included only a small number of donors, the genetic and exposure-history diversity represented was limited. Sampling was limited to blood, and TCR repertoires in tissue likely differ from TCR repertoires in blood. Compared with non-shared clonotypes, clonotypes shared by all four sorted-subset donors had higher generation probabilities. Approximately 5% of naive CD4, 3% to 3.5% of naive CD8, 2.3% of memory CD4, and 0.4% of memory CD8 clonotypes were shared across four donors.

Using the deep immunoSEQ assay, TCR CDR3 regions were amplified from genomic DNA by multiplex PCR. Extracted genomic DNA from each cell subset was distributed evenly across all wells of several immunoSEQ 96-well plates, and each plate was treated as a replicate. For sorted subsets, approximately 200 ng of genomic DNA, equivalent to 25,000 to 35,000 T cell genomes, went into each replicate PCR. Purified libraries were quantified with a Qubit 3.0 fluorometer, sized on a Bioanalyzer 2100, and re-quantified with the KAPA Library Quantification kit. Each immunoSEQ 96-well plate was sequenced on its own single-read 150-cycle Illumina NextSeq 550 flow cell. As for the original processing: Because the immunoSEQ output held only junctional sequences and lacked quality scores, the filtering could not match the filtering applied to full-length reads. To assign V/J genes and CDR3, sequences were annotated against IMGT germline references using PyIR, a Python wrapper for IgBLAST v1.9. Reads were filtered out if the reads had weak V/J assignments (E-value above 1e-6), no CDR3, stop codons, out-of-frame junctions, or ambiguous translated residues. V3J clonotypes were defined as sequences sharing the same inferred V gene, J gene, and CDR3 amino acid sequence. Percentage overlap between repertoires was calculated by dividing the number of shared unique clonotypes by the size of the smaller repertoire. Repertoire richness was assessed with RTK rarefaction, the Chao1 estimator, and Recon v2.1 estimates of unobserved clonotypes. Generation probabilities were computed with OLGA for all TCRbeta clonotypes obtained by the gDNA method from several donors. As stored in TCRdb, this immuneACCESS dataset retains in-frame rearrangements with V and J assigned. A fraction of the clones does not appear; measured against another copy, unresolved V genes explain less than half of the discrepancy, and the remainder lacks a known reason. That table furnishes V, J and clone size, whereas the DNA furnished D and trimming. For this sample the table gives roughly 1,500,000 clones, of which around 98.5% were detected only once. Approximately 0.4% of the sample rests with the top ten.

V lost 10 bases and J lost 5 bases; the stretch between them is 21 bases long. The CDR3 runs 15 amino acids, cysteine and phenylalanine included. This entry keeps only the CDR3 DNA: 45 bases, framed from base 1. The germline V gene sets CDR1 to MNHNS and CDR2 to SASEGT. Healthy HIV-negative adults with no recently reported acute infections or vaccinations were included as donors. Every donor was a Caucasian adult residing in Nashville, Tennessee, USA. Magnetic negative selection was used to enrich CD4+ T cells, after which naive cells were positively selected on CD45RA and the negative fraction became the memory subset. After blood collection by leukapheresis, PBMCs were isolated using Ficoll-Histopaque density gradient centrifugation and then cryopreserved in the vapor phase of liquid nitrogen. Analytical flow cytometry was used to check the purity and quantity of each magnetically sorted T cell population. Each sorted fraction had its genomic DNA isolated and then quantified by UV absorbance on a Nanodrop 2000c.

The chain is made from TRBV6-1 and TRBJ2-1; TRBD2 is a possible D gene, resting on 5 matching bases. This clonotype was obtained from a man between 25 and 39 years old in good health. Input material: naive CD4+ T cells sorted from blood. The meaning of the sample's cell subset or site label: CD45RA+ positively selected. The CDR3 has the sequence CATTRGVSQDNEQFF. DNA sequence: TGTGCCACCACCCGGGGTGTCAGTCAGGACAATGAGCAGTTCTTC.